This T cell receptor (beta chain) emerged from a study of shared clonotypes between healthy human individuals. The germline V gene has CDR1 MNHEY and CDR2 SVGAGI. The ends were cut back, 2 bases at V and 3 bases at J, with 8 bases in the middle. The CDR3 totals 13 residues. TCRdb's copy holds only in-frame clones and misses some; the assay was immunoSEQ multiplex PCR. The sample holds millions of clones, over 85% seen once. This sequence was found in a man younger than 30 in good health. This sequence joins TRBV6-5 and TRBJ2-7, with a possible D match to TRBD1 (6 bases). The material sequenced was naive CD4+ T cells sorted from blood. Documented subset: CD45RA+ positively selected. CDR3 region: CASSYTGNYEQYF. CDR3 DNA sequence: TGTGCCAGCAGTTACACAGGGAACTACGAGCAGTACTTC.